This TCR beta chain was sequenced for a study of shared T cell receptors in the human thymus. Sequencing used immunoSEQ multiplex PCR; TCRdb keeps in-frame clones, though not all of them. The sample includes about 660,000 clones, 88% of them seen just once. V lost 6 bases, J lost 4 bases, and 6 bases stayed unmatched. Germline assignment: CDR1 MDHEN and CDR2 SYDVKM. This CDR3 is built from 14 residues. Another study also made use of these data, one on human thymus T cells.

This clonotype was obtained from a boy under two years old with a congenital heart defect. This chain links TRBV28 with TRBJ2-3, with 8 bases fitting TRBD2. Source material: thymocytes. The CDR3 DNA is TGTGCCAGCAGCCTGACTAGCGCCCCAGATACGCAGTATTTT. Residues: CASSLTSAPDTQYF.